This TCR beta chain was identified in a study of long-term antiretroviral therapy in people with HIV. General observations from the study: The repertoire was dominated at all time points by clones expanded before ART. Following ART, diversity rose but still fell short of transplant donor controls.

J lost 4 bases, V lost 4 bases, and 4 bases had no gene match. Germline V gene lookup returns CDR1 MGHRA and CDR2 YSYEKL. CDR3 length: 15 amino acids. At the survey level, the v3.0 immunoSEQ assay was run. Sequencing was designed to cover roughly 35,000-55,000 T-cell genomes in each sample. The method was immunoSEQ multiplex PCR; TCRdb's version includes in-frame clones alone and lacks a portion of them. The table has about 24,000 clones, roughly four fifths seen once. Points on this clone: Its specificity is unknown.

Material: unsorted PBMCs, obtained 0.4 years after starting antiretroviral therapy. The receptor's source is a man aged 45-60 years with HIV. V usage is TRBV4-1 and J usage is TRBJ2-3, with TRBD2 matching 11 bases. The CDR3 protein is CASSRYSGGADTQYF. Written as DNA, the CDR3 is TGCGCCAGCAGCCGATATAGCGGGGGGGCAGATACGCAGTATTTT.